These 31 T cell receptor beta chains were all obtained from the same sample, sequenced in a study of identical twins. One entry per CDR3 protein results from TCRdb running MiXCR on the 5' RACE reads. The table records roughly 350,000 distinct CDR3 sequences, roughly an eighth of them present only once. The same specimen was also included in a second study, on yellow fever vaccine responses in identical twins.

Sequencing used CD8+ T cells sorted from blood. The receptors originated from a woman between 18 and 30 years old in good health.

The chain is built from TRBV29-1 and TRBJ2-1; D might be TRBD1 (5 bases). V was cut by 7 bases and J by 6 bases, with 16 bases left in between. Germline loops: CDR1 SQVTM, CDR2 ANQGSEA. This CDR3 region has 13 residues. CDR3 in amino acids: CSAGQIRSNEQFF. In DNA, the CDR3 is TGCAGCGCCGGACAAATCAGGAGCAATGAGCAGTTCTTC.

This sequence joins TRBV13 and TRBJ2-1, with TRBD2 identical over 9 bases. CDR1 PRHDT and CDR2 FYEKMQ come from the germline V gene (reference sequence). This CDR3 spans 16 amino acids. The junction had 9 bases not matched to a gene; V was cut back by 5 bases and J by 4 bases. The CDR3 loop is CASSLGTSGPYNEQFF. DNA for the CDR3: TGTGCCAGCAGCCTGGGTACTAGCGGGCCGTACAATGAGCAGTTCTTC.

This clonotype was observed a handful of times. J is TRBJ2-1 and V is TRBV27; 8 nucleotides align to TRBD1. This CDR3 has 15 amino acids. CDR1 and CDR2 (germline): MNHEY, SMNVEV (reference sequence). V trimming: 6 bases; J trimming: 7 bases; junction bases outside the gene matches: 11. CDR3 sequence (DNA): TGTGCCAGCAGCCACCAGGGGGCGAGATTGAATGAGCAGTTCTTC. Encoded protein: CASSHQGARLNEQFF.

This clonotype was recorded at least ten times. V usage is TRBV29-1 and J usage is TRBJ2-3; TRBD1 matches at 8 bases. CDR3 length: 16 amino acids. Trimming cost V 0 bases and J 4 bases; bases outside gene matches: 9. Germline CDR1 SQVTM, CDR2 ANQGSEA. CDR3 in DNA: TGCAGCGTTGAAGATGACGGCAGGGGGCCGGCAGATACGCAGTATTTT. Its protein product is CSVEDDGRGPADTQYF.

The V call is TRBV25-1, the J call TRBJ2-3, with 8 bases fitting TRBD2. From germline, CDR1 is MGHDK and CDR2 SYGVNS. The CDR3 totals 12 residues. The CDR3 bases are TGTGCTGTGCGGGAGGGCACAGATACGCAGTATTTT. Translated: CAVREGTDTQYF.

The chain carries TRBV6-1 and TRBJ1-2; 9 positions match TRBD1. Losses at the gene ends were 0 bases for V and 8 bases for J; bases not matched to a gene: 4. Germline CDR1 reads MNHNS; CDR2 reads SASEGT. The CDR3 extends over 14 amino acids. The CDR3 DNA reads TGTGCCAGCAGTGAAGCGGGGACAGGGCAAGGCTACACCTTC. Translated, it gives CASSEAGTGQGYTF.

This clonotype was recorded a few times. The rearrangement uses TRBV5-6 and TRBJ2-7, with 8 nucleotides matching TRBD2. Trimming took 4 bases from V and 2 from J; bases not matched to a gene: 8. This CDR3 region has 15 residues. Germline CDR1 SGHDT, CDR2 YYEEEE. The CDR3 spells CASSLWSGGTYEQYF. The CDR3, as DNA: TGTGCCAGCAGCCTTTGGAGCGGGGGAACCTACGAGCAGTACTTC.

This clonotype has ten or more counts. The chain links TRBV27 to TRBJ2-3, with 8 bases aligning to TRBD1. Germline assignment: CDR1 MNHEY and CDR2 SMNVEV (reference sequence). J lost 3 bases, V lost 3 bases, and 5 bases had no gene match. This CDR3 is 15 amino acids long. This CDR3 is CASSFLGQGTDTQYF. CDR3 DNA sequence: TGTGCCAGCAGTTTCCTCGGACAGGGAACAGATACGCAGTATTTT.

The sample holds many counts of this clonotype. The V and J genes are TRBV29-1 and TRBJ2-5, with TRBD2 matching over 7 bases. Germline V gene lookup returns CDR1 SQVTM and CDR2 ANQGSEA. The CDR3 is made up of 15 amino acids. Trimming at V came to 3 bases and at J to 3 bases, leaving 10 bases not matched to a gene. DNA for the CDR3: TGCAGCGTTGAGAAAGATGGGGACTATAAAGAGACCCAGTACTTC. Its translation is CSVEKDGDYKETQYF.

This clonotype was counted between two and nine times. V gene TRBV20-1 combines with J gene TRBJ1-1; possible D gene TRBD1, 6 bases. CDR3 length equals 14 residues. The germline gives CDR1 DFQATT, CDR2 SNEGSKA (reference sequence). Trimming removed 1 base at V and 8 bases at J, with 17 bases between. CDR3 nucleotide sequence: TGCAGTGCTAGAGTCCCGACCGGGAGGGGGGAAGCTTTCTTT. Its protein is CSARVPTGRGEAFF.

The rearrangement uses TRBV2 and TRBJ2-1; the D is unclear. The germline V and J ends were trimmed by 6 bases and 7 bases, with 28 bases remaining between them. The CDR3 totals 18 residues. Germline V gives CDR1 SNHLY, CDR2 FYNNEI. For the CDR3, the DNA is TGTGCCAGCAGCCCCAACCCGTTAGATTCACAACCCATAAATGAGCAGTTCTTC. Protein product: CASSPNPLDSQPINEQFF.

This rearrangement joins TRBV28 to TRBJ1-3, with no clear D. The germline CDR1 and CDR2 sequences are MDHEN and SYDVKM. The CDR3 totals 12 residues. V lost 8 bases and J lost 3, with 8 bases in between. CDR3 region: CASGLFGNTIYF. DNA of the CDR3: TGTGCCAGCGGGTTATTTGGAAACACCATATATTTT.

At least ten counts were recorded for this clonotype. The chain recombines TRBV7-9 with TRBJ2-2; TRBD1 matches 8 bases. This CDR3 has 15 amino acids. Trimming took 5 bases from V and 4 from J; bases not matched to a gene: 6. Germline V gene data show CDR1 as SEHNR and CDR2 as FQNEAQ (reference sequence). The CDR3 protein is CASSPTGVGTGELFF. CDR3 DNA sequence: TGTGCCAGCAGCCCGACAGGGGTCGGCACCGGGGAGCTGTTTTTT.

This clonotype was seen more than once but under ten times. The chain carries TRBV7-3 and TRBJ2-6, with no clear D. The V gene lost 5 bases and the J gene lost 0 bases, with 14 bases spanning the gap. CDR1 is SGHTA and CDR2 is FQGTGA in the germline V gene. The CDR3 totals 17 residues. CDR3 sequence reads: CASSQGPLYSGANVLTF. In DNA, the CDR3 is TGTGCCAGCAGCCAAGGGCCGCTTTACTCTGGGGCCAACGTCCTGACTTTC. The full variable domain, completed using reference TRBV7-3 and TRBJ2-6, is GAGVSQTPSNKVTEKGKYVELRCDPISGHTALYWYRQSLGQGPEFLIYFQGTGAADDSGLPNDRFFAVRPEGSVSTLKIQRTERGDSAVYLCASSQGPLYSGANVLTFGAGSRLTVL.

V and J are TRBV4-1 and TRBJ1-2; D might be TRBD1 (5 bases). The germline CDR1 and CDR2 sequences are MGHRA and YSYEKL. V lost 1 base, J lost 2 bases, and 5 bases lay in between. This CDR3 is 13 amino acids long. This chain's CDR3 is CASSQGQNYGYTF. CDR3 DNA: TGCGCCAGCAGCCAAGGACAGAACTATGGCTACACCTTC.

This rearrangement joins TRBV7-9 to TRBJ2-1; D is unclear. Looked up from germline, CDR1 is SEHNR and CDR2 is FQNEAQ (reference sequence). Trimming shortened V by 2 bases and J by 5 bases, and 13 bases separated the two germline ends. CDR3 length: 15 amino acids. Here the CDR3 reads CASSLSLGLNNEQFF. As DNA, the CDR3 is TGTGCCAGCAGCTTAAGCTTAGGCCTAAACAATGAGCAGTTCTTC. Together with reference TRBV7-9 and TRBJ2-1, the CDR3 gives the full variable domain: DTGVSQNPRHKITKRGQNVTFRCDPISEHNRLYWYRQTLGQGPEFLTYFQNEAQLEKSRLLSDRFSAERPKGSFSTLEIQRTEQGDSAMYLCASSLSLGLNNEQFFGPGTRLTVL.

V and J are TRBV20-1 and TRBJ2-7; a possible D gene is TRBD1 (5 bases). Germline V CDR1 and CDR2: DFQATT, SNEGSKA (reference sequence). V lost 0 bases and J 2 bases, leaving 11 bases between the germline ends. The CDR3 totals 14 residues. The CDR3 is CSARDLDTTYEQYF. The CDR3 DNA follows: TGCAGTGCTAGAGACTTGGACACAACCTACGAGCAGTACTTC.

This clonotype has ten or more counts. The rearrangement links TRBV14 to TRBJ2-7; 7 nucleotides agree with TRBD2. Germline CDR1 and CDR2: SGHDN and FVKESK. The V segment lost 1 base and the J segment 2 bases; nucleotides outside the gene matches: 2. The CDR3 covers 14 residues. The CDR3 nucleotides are TGTGCCAGCAGCCAAGCTAGCGGCCCCTACGAGCAGTACTTC. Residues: CASSQASGPYEQYF.

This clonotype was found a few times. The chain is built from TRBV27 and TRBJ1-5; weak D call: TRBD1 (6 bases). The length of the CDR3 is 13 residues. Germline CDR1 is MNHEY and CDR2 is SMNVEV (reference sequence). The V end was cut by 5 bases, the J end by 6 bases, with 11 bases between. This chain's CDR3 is CASSLTGSQPQHF. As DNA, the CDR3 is TGTGCCAGCAGTCTCACAGGGAGTCAGCCCCAGCATTTT.

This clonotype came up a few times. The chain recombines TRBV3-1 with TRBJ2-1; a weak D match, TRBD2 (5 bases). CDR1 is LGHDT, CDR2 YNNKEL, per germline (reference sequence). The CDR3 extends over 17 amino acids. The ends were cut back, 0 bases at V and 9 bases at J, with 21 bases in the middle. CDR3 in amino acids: CASSQEMVLEGDREQFF. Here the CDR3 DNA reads TGTGCCAGCAGCCAAGAGATGGTATTAGAGGGCGATCGTGAGCAGTTCTTC.

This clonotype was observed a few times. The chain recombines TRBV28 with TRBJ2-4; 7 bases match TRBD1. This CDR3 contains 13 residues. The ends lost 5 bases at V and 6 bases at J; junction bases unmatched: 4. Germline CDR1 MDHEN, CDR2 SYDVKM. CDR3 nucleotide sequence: TGTGCCAGCAGTACCAGGGGGTCAAACATTCAGTACTTC. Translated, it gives CASSTRGSNIQYF. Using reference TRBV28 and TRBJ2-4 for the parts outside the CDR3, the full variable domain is DVKVTQSSRYLVKRTGEKVFLECVQDMDHENMFWYRQDPGLGLRLIYFSYDVKMKEKGDIPEGYSVSREKKERFSLILESASTNQTSMYLCASSTRGSNIQYFGAGTRLSVL.

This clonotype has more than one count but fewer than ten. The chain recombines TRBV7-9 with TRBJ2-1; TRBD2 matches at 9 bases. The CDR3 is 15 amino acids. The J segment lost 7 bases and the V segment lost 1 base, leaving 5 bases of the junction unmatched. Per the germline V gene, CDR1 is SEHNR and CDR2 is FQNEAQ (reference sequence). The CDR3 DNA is TGTGCCAGCAGCTTAGGGACTAGCGCAATTAATGAGCAGTTCTTC. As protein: CASSLGTSAINEQFF.

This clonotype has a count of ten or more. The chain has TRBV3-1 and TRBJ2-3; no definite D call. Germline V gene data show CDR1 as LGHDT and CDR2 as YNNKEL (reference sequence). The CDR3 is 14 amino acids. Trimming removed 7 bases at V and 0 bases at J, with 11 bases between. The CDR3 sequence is CASMLGFSTDTQYF. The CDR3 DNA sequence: TGTGCCAGCATGTTAGGTTTTAGCACAGATACGCAGTATTTT.

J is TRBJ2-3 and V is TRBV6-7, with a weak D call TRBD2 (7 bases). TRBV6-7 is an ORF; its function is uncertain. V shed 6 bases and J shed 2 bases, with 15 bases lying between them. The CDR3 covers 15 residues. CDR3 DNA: TGTGCCAGCAGAACCTTTGGGGGGGCCACAGATACGCAGTATTTT. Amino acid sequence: CASRTFGGATDTQYF.

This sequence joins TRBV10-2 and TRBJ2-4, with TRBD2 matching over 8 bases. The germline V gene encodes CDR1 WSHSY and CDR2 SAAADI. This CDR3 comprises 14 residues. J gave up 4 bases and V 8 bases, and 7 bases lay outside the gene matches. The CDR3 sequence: CASAGGPTKNIQYF. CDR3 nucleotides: TGCGCCAGCGCGGGGGGTCCAACAAAAAACATTCAGTACTTC.

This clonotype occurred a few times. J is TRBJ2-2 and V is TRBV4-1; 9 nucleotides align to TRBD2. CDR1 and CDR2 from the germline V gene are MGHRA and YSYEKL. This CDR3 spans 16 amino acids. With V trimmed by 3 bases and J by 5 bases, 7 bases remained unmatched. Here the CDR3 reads CASSHRAGGGTGELFF. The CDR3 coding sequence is TGCGCCAGCAGCCATCGAGCGGGGGGAGGGACCGGGGAGCTGTTTTTT.

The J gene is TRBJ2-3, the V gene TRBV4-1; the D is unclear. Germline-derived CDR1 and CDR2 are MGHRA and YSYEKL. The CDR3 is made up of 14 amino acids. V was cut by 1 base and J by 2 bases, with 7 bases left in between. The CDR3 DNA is TGCGCCAGCAGCCAAGTCCGGGTCACAGATACGCAGTATTTT. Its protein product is CASSQVRVTDTQYF.

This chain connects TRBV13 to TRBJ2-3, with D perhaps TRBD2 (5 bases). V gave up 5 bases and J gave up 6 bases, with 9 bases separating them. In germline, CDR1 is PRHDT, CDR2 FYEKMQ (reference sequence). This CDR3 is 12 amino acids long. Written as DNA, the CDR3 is TGTGCCAGCAGCCCGGGATGGGATACGCAGTATTTT. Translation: CASSPGWDTQYF.

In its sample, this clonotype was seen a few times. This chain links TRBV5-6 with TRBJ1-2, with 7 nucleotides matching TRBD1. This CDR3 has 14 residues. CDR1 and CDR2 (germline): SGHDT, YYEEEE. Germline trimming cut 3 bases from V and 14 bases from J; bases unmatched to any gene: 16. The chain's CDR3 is CASSWDSELTIRTF. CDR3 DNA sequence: TGTGCCAGCAGCTGGGACAGCGAGCTAACTATTAGGACCTTC.

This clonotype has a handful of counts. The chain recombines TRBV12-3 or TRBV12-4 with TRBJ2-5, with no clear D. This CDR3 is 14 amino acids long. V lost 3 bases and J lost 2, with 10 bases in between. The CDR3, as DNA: TGTGCCAGCAGTTTTGGTTTCGCGCAAGAGACCCAGTACTTC. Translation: CASSFGFAQETQYF.

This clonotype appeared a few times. The CDR3 DNA is TGTGCCAGCAGGGACAGGGCCACTGAAGCTTTCTTT. Protein sequence: CASRDRATEAFF. The rearrangement joins TRBV2 to TRBJ1-1, with 8 bases that match TRBD1. CDR3 length equals 12 residues. The germline CDR1 and CDR2 sequences are SNHLY and FYNNEI. V gave up 6 bases and J gave up 4 bases; unmatched junction bases: 1.